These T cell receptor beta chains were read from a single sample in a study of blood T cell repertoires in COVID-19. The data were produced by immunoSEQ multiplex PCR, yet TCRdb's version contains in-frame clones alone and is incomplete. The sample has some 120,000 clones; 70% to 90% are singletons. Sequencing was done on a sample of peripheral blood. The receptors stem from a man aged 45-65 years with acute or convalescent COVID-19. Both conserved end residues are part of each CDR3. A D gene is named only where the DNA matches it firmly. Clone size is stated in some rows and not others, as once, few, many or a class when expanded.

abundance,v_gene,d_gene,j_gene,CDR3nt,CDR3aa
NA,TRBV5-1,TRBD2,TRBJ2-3,TGCGCCAGCAGCTTGGTGGTTCGGGGGGACGCAGATACGCAGTATTTT,CASSLVVRGDADTQYF
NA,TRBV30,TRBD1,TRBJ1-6,TGTGCCTGGACTGACAGGGGGTGGTCACCCCTCCACTTT,CAWTDRGWSPLHF
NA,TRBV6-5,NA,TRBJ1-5,TGTGCCACGCGCGTGGCAGCGTATAGCAATCAGCCCCAGCATTTT,CATRVAAYSNQPQHF
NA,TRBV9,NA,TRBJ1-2,TGTGCCAGCAGCGTAGAGCTGGTGCCCGCGTATGGCTACACCTTC,CASSVELVPAYGYTF
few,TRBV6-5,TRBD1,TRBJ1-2,TGTGCCAGCAGGAAGGGACAGGGGATCTCCTATGGCTACACCTTC,CASRKGQGISYGYTF
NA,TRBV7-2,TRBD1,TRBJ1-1,TGTGCCAGCAGTTTGCAAACAGGGGGGAGTGAAGCTTTCTTT,CASSLQTGGSEAFF
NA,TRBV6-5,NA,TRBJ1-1,TGTGCCAGCAGTTCCTCGGGGCGGGGTGAAGCTTTCTTT,CASSSSGRGEAFF
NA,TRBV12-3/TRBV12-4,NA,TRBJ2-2,TGTGCCAGCAGAAGGCCGGGCACCGGGGAGCTGTTTTTT,CASRRPGTGELFF
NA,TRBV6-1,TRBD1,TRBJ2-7,TGTGCCAGCAGTGCAGCAGGGGGAAAATCCTACGAGCAGTACTTC,CASSAAGGKSYEQYF
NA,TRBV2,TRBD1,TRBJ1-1,TGTGCCAGCAGGGGGACAGGGGCCACTGAAGCTTTCTTT,CASRGTGATEAFF
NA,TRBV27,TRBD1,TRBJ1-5,TGTGCCAGCAGCGCACAGGGGGCAAATCAGCCCCAGCATTTT,CASSAQGANQPQHF
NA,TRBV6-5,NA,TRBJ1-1,TGTGCCAGCAGTTATAAGCCTAACACTGAAGCTTTCTTT,CASSYKPNTEAFF
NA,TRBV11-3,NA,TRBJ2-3,TGTGCCAGCAGCCAAAGGGGCCCGCGGGACACAGATACGCAGTATTTT,CASSQRGPRDTDTQYF
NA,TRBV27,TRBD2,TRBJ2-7,TGTGCCAGCAGTTCCTCAAGGGGCGGGAGGGCAGTTTACGAGCAGTACTTC,CASSSSRGGRAVYEQYF
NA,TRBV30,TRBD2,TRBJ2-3,TGTGCCTGGAGTGTAACGGCGGGAGGGTCAGATACGCAGTATTTT,CAWSVTAGGSDTQYF
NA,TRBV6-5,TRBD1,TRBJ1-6,TGTGCCAGCAGTTATGAGGGACAGGGGGAGACACCCCTCCACTTT,CASSYEGQGETPLHF
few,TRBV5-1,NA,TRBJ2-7,TGCGCCAGCAGGTATGAGTCCTACGAGCAGTACTTC,CASRYESYEQYF
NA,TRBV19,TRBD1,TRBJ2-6,TGTGCCAGTAGTATTTGGGACAGGGTGCTGGGGGCCAACGTCCTGACTTTC,CASSIWDRVLGANVLTF
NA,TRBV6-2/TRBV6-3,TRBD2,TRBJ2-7,TGTGCCAGCAGTTACTCGACCAGGACTAGTGGAAATTCCTACGAGCAGTACTTC,CASSYSTRTSGNSYEQYF
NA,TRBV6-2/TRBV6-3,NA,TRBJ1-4,TGTGCCAGCAGCCCAGATGGAGCGGGAAAACTGTTTTTT,CASSPDGAGKLFF
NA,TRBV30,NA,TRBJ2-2,TGTGCCTGGAGTGTTCTGGGGGCGGCCGGGGAGCTGTTTTTT,CAWSVLGAAGELFF
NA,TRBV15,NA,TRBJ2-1,TGTGCCACCAGCAGACAACTCAATGAGCAGTTCTTC,CATSRQLNEQFF
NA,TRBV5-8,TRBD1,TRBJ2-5,TGTGCCAGCAGCTTGGGTTTTAAAAAGGGGGCAAGGGAGACCCAGTACTTC,CASSLGFKKGARETQYF
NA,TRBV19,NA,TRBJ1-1,TGTGCCAGTACCCCCCTGGGCCGGGGAACTGAAGCTTTCTTT,CASTPLGRGTEAFF
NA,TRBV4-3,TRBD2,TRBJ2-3,TGCGCCAGCAGCCAAGGTCCGTCGTTGGGAGGGACAGATACGCAGTATTTT,CASSQGPSLGGTDTQYF
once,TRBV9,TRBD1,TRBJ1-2,TGTGCCAGCAGTGGATATCAGGGGGTACGGGACTATGGCTACACCTTC,CASSGYQGVRDYGYTF
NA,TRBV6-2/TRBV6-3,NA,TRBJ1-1,TGTGCCAGCAGTTACCAGGGAAGCACGACTGAAGCTTTCTTT,CASSYQGSTTEAFF
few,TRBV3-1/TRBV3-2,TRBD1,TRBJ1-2,TGTGCCAGCAGCCAAGATGGTGACAGGGTCGTCTATGGCTACACCTTC,CASSQDGDRVVYGYTF
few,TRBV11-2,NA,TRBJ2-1,TGTGCCAGCAGCTTAGATCGCGGGGCTGGTGAGCAGTTCTTC,CASSLDRGAGEQFF
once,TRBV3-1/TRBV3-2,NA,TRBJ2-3,TGTGCCAGCAGCCGACGAGGTAGCACAGATACGCAGTATTTT,CASSRRGSTDTQYF
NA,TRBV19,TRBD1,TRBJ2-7,TGTGCCAGTAGGGACAGGGGGCCGTCCGAGCAGTACTTC,CASRDRGPSEQYF
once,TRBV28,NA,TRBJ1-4,TGTGCCAGCAGTCAACAGGGCGTTGTGGTAAAACTGTTTTTT,CASSQQGVVVKLFF
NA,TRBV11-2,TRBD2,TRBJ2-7,TGTGCCAGCAGCCTGCGGGGTAGCGGGAACTACGAGCAGTACTTC,CASSLRGSGNYEQYF
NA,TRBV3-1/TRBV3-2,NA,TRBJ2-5,TGTGCCAGCAGCCAAGGTTACGGGAGAGACGAGACCCAGTACTTC,CASSQGYGRDETQYF
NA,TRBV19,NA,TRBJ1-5,TGTGCCAGTAGTTTGGGGGCTAGCAATCAGCCCCAGCATTTT,CASSLGASNQPQHF
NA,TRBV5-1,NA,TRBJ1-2,TGCGCCAGCAGCTTGGAACAGGGAAACCCCTATGGCTACACCTTC,CASSLEQGNPYGYTF
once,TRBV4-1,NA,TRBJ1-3,TGCGCCAGCAGCCAACCGGACAGCTCTGGAAACACCATATATTTT,CASSQPDSSGNTIYF
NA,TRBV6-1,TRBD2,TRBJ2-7,TGTGCCAGCAGTGATAGCGGGAGGTGGAACGAGCAGTACTTC,CASSDSGRWNEQYF
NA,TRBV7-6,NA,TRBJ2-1,TGTGCCAGCAGCCCCCCGTTTTTAGTGACGGAGGCTAGGGATGAGCAGTTCTTC,CASSPPFLVTEARDEQFF
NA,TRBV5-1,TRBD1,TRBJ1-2,TGCGCCAGCAGCTTGATGACCCTAGGGACAGGGGGCATTGCCGGTGGCTACACCTTC,CASSLMTLGTGGIAGGYTF
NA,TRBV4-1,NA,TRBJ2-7,TGCGCCAGCAGCCACACTCTCGACAGGGGAGGGTACGAGCAGTACTTC,CASSHTLDRGGYEQYF
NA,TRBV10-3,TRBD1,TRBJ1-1,TGTGCCATCAGGGCCCAGGGGGGGAACACTGAAGCTTTCTTT,CAIRAQGGNTEAFF
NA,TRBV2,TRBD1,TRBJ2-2,TGTGCCAGCAGTGATTTGGGGACAGGGGACACCGGGGAGCTGTTTTTT,CASSDLGTGDTGELFF
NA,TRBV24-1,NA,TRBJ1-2,TGTGCCACCAGTGATTCACAGGACACCCATAGGACCTTC,CATSDSQDTHRTF
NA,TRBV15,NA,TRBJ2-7,TGTGCCACCAGCAGAACCACGACAGGCTACTCCTACGAGCAGTACTTC,CATSRTTTGYSYEQYF
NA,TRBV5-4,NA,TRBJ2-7,TGTGCCAGCAGCCCTGGATCGGGACTGGGGACCTACGAGCAGTACTTC,CASSPGSGLGTYEQYF
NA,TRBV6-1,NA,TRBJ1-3,TGTGCCAGCAGTGAAAGGGGGAACTCTGGAAACACCATATATTTT,CASSERGNSGNTIYF
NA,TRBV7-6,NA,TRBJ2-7,TGTGCCAGCAGCTCCGCCAAACAGGGTAGCAACTACGAGCAGTACTTC,CASSSAKQGSNYEQYF
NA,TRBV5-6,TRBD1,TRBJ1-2,TGTGCCAGCAGCATTCCGGGACAGGGGAACGGCGGCTACACCTTC,CASSIPGQGNGGYTF
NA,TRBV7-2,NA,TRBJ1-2,TGTGCCAGCAGCCCCGGAGGAGGCTCTAACTATGGCTACACCTTC,CASSPGGGSNYGYTF
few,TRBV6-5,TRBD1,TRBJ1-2,TGTGCCAGCAGTCCTCGACAGGGTAGGGACTATGGCTACACCTTC,CASSPRQGRDYGYTF
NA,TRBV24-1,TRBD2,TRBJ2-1,TGTGCCACCAGTGATTTGGCTAGCGGGAGGGCCAATGAGCAGTTCTTC,CATSDLASGRANEQFF
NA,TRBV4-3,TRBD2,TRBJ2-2,TGCGCCAGCAGCCAAGACCAGTTAGGGCGAGCGGGAGTCACCGGGGAGCTGTTTTTT,CASSQDQLGRAGVTGELFF
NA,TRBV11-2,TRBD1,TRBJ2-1,TGTGCCAGCAGCTCCGGACAGGGAAGCCCCTCCTACAATGAGCAGTTCTTC,CASSSGQGSPSYNEQFF
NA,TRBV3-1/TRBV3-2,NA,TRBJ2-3,TGTGCCAGCAGCTCCTTGGGGGGTACGCAGTATTTT,CASSSLGGTQYF
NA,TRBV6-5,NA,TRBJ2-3,TGTGCCAGCAGTTACTCAAGAATAACTCTCACAGATACGCAGTATTTT,CASSYSRITLTDTQYF